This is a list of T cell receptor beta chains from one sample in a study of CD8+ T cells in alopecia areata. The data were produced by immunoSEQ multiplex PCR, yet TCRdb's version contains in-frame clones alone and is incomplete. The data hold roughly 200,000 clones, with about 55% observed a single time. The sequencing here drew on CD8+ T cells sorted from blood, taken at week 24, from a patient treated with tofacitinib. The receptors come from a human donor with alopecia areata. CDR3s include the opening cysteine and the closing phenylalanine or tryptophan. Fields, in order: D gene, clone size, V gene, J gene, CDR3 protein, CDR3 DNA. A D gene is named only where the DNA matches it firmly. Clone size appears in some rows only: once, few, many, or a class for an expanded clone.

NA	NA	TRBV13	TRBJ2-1	CASSLLGNEQFF	TGTGCCAGCAGCTTATTGGGCAATGAGCAGTTCTTC
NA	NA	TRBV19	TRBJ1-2	CASSGSVPYGYTF	TGTGCCAGTAGTGGCTCAGTACCTTATGGCTACACCTTC
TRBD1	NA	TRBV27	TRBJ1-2	CASSFQGGAGGYTF	TGTGCCAGCAGTTTCCAAGGGGGCGCAGGGGGCTACACCTTC
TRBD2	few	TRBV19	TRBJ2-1	CASSMPSGVLEQFF	TGTGCCAGTAGTATGCCTAGCGGGGTTTTGGAGCAGTTCTTC
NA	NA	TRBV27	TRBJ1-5	CASSGLNQPQHF	TGTGCCAGCAGTGGTCTAAATCAGCCCCAGCATTTT
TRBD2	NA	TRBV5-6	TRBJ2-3	CASSWTSDTDTQYF	TGTGCCAGCAGCTGGACTAGCGACACAGATACGCAGTATTTT
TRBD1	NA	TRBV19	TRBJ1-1	CASSQIRDRVSEAFF	TGTGCCAGTAGTCAAATCCGGGACAGGGTTTCTGAAGCTTTCTTT
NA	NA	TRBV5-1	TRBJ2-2	CASLGPGELFF	TGCGCCAGCCTGGGGCCCGGGGAGCTGTTTTTT
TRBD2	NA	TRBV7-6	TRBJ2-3	CASSHATSGGTDTQYF	TGTGCCAGCAGCCATGCGACTAGCGGGGGCACAGATACGCAGTATTTT
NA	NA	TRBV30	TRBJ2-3	CAWSVGVGGTDTQYF	TGTGCCTGGAGTGTGGGGGTAGGAGGCACAGATACGCAGTATTTT
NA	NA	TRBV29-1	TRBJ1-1	CSVRMVEAFF	TGCAGCGTTAGAATGGTTGAAGCTTTCTTT
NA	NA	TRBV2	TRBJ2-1	CASSDNLQGRYNEQFF	TGTGCCAGCAGCGACAACTTACAGGGACGGTACAATGAGCAGTTCTTC
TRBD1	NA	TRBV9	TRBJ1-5	CASSVGQGGQPQHF	TGTGCCAGCAGCGTCGGACAGGGAGGGCAGCCCCAGCATTTT
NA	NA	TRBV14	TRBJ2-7	CASSQESERDEQYF	TGTGCCAGCAGCCAAGAATCGGAGAGGGACGAGCAGTACTTC
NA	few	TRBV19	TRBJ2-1	CASSMYGGYAYNEQFF	TGTGCCAGTAGTATGTATGGGGGATATGCCTACAATGAGCAGTTCTTC
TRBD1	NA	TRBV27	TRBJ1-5	CASRLATGGDWPQHF	TGTGCCAGCAGACTAGCGACAGGGGGAGATTGGCCCCAGCATTTT
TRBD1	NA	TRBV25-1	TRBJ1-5	CASSPGTGVSQPQHF	TGTGCCAGCAGCCCAGGGACAGGGGTCTCTCAGCCCCAGCATTTT
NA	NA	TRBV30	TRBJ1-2	CAWKVSSYGYTF	TGTGCCTGGAAGGTGTCCTCCTATGGCTACACCTTC
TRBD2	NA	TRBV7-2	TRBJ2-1	CASSLAGTSAYNEQFF	TGTGCCAGCAGCTTGGCCGGGACTAGTGCTTACAATGAGCAGTTCTTC
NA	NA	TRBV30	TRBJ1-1	CAWSPRPLNTEAFF	TGTGCCTGGAGCCCCCGCCCCCTGAACACTGAAGCTTTCTTT
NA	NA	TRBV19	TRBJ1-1	CASSRAVDTEAFF	TGTGCCAGTAGTAGAGCGGTGGACACTGAAGCTTTCTTT
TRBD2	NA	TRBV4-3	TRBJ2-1	CASSQEASGRYNEQFF	TGCGCCAGCAGCCAAGAGGCTAGCGGGCGATACAATGAGCAGTTCTTC
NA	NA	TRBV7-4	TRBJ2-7	CASSFYEQYF	TGTGCCAGCAGCTTCTACGAGCAGTACTTC
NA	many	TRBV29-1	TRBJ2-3	CSAESKDTQYF	TGCAGCGCCGAGAGTAAGGATACGCAGTATTTT
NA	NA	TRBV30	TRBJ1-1	CAWSSSPTTDQNTEAFF	TGTGCCTGGAGTTCCTCCCCTACGACGGACCAGAACACTGAAGCTTTCTTT
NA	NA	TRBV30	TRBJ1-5	CAWSKDLGNQPQHF	TGTGCCTGGAGTAAAGATTTGGGGAATCAGCCCCAGCATTTT
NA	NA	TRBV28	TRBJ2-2	CASSRTEIANTGELFF	TGTGCCAGCAGCCGGACAGAGATCGCGAACACCGGGGAGCTGTTTTTT
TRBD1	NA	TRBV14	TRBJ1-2	CASSVDRDYGYTF	TGTGCCAGCAGCGTAGACAGGGACTATGGCTACACCTTC
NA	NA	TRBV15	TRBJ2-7	CATSSTQNGEQYF	TGTGCCACCAGCAGCACCCAGAACGGCGAGCAGTACTTC
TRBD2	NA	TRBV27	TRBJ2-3	CASSNERGGDTQYF	TGTGCCAGCAGTAACGAGCGGGGGGGAGATACGCAGTATTTT
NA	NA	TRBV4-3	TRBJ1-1	CASSQFGHLPEAFF	TGCGCCAGCAGCCAATTCGGTCACCTGCCTGAAGCTTTCTTT
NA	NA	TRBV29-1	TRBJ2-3	CSPVGPPTDTQYF	TGCAGCCCCGTAGGGCCGCCCACAGATACGCAGTATTTT
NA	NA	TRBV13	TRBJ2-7	CASTRGRENEQYF	TGTGCCAGCACCCGAGGCAGGGAAAACGAGCAGTACTTC
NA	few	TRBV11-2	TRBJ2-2	CASISDSTGELFF	TGTGCCAGCATTTCGGACAGCACCGGGGAGCTGTTTTTT
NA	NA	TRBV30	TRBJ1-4	CAWSGDSWGEKLFF	TGTGCCTGGAGTGGCGACAGTTGGGGTGAAAAACTGTTTTTT
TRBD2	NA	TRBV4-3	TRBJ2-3	CASSQDWTSGNTDTQYF	TGCGCCAGCAGCCAAGATTGGACTAGCGGGAACACAGATACGCAGTATTTT
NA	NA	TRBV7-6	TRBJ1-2	CASSSNRNREGYTF	TGTGCCAGCAGCTCCAACAGAAACAGGGAGGGCTACACCTTC
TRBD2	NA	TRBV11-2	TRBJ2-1	CASSLGASGYNEQFF	TGTGCCAGCAGCTTAGGGGCTAGCGGGTACAATGAGCAGTTCTTC
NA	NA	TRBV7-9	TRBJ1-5	CASSLASRVGQPQHF	TGTGCCAGCAGCTTAGCCTCCCGGGTCGGGCAGCCCCAGCATTTT
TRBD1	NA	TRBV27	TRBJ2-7	CASSGVGTGGDEQYF	TGTGCCAGCAGCGGGGTCGGGACAGGGGGCGACGAGCAGTACTTC
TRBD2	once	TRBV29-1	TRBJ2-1	CSVEVGSGGGGEQFF	TGCAGCGTTGAAGTGGGGAGCGGGGGGGGCGGTGAGCAGTTCTTC
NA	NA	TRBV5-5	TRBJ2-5	CASSLGKVSTQYF	TGTGCCAGCAGCTTGGGAAAGGTTTCGACCCAGTACTTC
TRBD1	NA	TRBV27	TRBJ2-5	CASSLFEGASETQYF	TGTGCCAGCAGTTTATTCGAGGGGGCGTCGGAGACCCAGTACTTC
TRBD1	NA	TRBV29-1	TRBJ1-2	CSADRGDGYTF	TGCAGCGCGGACAGGGGAGATGGCTACACCTTC
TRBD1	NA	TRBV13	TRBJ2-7	CASSLWGTGLYEQYF	TGTGCCAGCAGCTTATGGGGGACAGGGCTCTACGAGCAGTACTTC
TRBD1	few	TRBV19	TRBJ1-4	CASTRTGSNEKLFF	TGTGCCAGTACCCGGACAGGTTCTAATGAAAAACTGTTTTTT
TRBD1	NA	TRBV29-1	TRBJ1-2	CSAKDRDYGYTF	TGCAGCGCCAAAGACAGGGACTATGGCTACACCTTC
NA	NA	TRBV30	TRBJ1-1	CAWSVGGDTEAFF	TGTGCCTGGAGTGTCGGTGGAGACACTGAAGCTTTCTTT
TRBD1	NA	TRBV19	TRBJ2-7	CASSTIRDRGRYEQYF	TGTGCCAGTAGTACCATCCGGGACAGGGGGCGGTACGAGCAGTACTTC
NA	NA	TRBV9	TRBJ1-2	CASSVDGDPRGYTF	TGTGCCAGCAGCGTAGACGGAGATCCGCGGGGCTACACCTTC
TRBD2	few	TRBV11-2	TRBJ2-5	CASSLDAAGGPQETQYF	TGTGCCAGCAGCTTAGACGCGGCGGGGGGCCCCCAAGAGACCCAGTACTTC
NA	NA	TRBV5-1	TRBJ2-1	CASSLGSGANEQFF	TGCGCCAGCAGCTTGGGGTCAGGGGCCAATGAGCAGTTCTTC
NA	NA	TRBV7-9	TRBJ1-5	CASSTTGSNQPQHF	TGTGCCAGCAGCACCACAGGGAGCAATCAGCCCCAGCATTTT
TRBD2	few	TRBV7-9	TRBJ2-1	CASSLASGGGDEQFF	TGTGCCAGCAGCTTAGCTAGCGGGGGAGGCGATGAGCAGTTCTTC
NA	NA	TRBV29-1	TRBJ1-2	CSVDSWDGYTF	TGCAGCGTTGATTCCTGGGATGGCTACACCTTC
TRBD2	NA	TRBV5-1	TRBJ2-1	CASSLSSGGLNEQFF	TGCGCCAGCAGCTTGTCTAGCGGGGGACTAAATGAGCAGTTCTTC
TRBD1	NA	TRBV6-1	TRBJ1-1	CASSDRHTEAFF	TGTGCCAGCTCGGACAGGCACACTGAAGCTTTCTTT
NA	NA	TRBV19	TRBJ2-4	CASADLRGGTKNIQYF	TGTGCCAGTGCCGACTTACGAGGGGGGACCAAAAACATTCAGTACTTC
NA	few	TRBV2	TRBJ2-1	CASRPGGGGPDEQFF	TGTGCCAGCAGGCCCGGGGGCGGGGGACCCGATGAGCAGTTCTTC
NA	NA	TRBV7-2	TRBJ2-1	CASRWGYNEQFF	TGTGCCAGCAGATGGGGCTACAATGAGCAGTTCTTC